This entry lists 5 T cell receptor beta chains sequenced from one sample in a study of blood T cell repertoires in COVID-19 (dated by TCRdb to 2020 to 2021). Receptor libraries were prepared by the immunoSEQ multiplex PCR assay. TCRdb took this table from immuneACCESS and kept in-frame rearrangements with V and J called. Such tables lack part of the clones; where checked against another copy, unresolved V genes explain under half of the gap, and the rest is unexplained. Here the sample has around 310,000 clones; roughly 90% occur a single time. The ten largest clones take up around a tenth of the sample. The sequenced sample consisted of PBMCs or T cells enriched from blood (not recorded which). Every receptor here comes from a woman between 40 and 55 years old who had recovered from COVID-19.

This sequence joins TRBV21-1 and TRBJ2-2; TRBD1, the D gene given by the table, was not confirmed from the DNA. TRBV21-1 is shown as a pseudogene. This CDR3 has 14 residues. CDR3 DNA sequence: TGTGCCAGCAGCCCACAGGGCCCGGCCGGGGAGCTGTTTTTT. Translating gives CASSPQGPAGELFF.

The V call is TRBV6-5, the J call TRBJ2-3; 10 nucleotides align to TRBD2. Germline CDR1 MNHEY, CDR2 SVGAGI. CDR3 length: 14 amino acids. V lost 11 bases, J lost 2 bases, and 7 bases stayed unmatched. In nucleotides, the CDR3 is TGTGCCTCCAGGGGGACTAGCGACACAGATACGCAGTATTTT. Translating gives CASRGTSDTDTQYF.

The chain employs TRBV7-9 and TRBJ1-6, with a weak D call TRBD1 (5 bases). CDR3 length: 14 residues. Germline V gene data show CDR1 as SEHNR and CDR2 as FQNEAQ (reference sequence). V gave up 4 bases and J gave up 14 bases, with 18 bases separating them. Here the CDR3 reads CASSSTTQVMALHF. CDR3 nucleotide sequence: TGTGCCAGCAGCTCCACTACACAGGTTATGGCCCTCCACTTT.

V and J are TRBV7-6 and TRBJ1-4, with 8 bases aligning to TRBD1. Germline V gene data show CDR1 as SGHVS and CDR2 as FNYEAQ. CDR3 length: 14 amino acids. The J segment lost 5 bases and the V segment lost 5 bases, leaving 4 bases of the junction unmatched. CDR3: CASSQGQDNEKLFF. The CDR3 DNA is TGTGCCAGCAGCCAGGGACAGGACAATGAAAAACTGTTTTTT.

This chain connects TRBV9 to TRBJ1-4; unclear D gene. Trimming removed 4 bases at V and 5 bases at J, with 12 bases between. In germline, CDR1 is SGDLS, CDR2 YYNGEE. The CDR3 runs to 14 residues. The CDR3 sequence is CASSITAGNEKLFF. Written as DNA, the CDR3 is TGTGCCAGCAGCATTACTGCGGGGAATGAAAAACTGTTTTTT.